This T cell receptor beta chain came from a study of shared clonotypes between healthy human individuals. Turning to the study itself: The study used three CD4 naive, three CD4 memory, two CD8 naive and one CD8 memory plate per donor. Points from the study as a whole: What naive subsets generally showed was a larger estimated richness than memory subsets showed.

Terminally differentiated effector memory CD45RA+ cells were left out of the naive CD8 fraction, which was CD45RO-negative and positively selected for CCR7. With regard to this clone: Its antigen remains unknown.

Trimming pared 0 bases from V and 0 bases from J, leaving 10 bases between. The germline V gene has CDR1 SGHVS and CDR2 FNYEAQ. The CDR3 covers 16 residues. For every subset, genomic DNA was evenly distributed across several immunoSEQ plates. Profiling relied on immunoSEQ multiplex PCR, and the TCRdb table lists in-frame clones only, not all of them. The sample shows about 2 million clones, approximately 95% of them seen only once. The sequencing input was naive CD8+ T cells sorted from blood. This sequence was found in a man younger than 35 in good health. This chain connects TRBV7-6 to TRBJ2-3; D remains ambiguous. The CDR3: CASSLAWAASTDTQYF. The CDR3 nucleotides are TGTGCCAGCAGCTTAGCGTGGGCAGCTAGCACAGATACGCAGTATTTT. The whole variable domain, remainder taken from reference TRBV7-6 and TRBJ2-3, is GAGVSQSPRYKVTKRGQDVALRCDPISGHVSLYWYRQALGQGPEFLTYFNYEAQQDKSGLPNDRFSAERPEGSISTLTIQRTEQRDSAMYRCASSLAWAASTDTQYFGPGTRLTVL.